This T cell receptor (beta chain) comes out of a study of blood T cell repertoires in COVID-19. Background on the study: The United States, Italy and Spain supplied acute and convalescent COVID-19 samples. T cells, B-cell-depleted T cells, or PBMCs provided the cDNA or gDNA that served as material.

In the authors' workflow: The authors estimated nucleated cell counts from reference gene primer amplification. Measured with immunoSEQ multiplex PCR; TCRdb has only the in-frame clones, and not every one. Clone size and V and J calls were adopted from that table, with D and trimming inferred from the DNA. Of about 36,000 clones listed, roughly 80% are singletons. The sequencing input was peripheral blood. This TCR was recovered from a man in his 60s with active COVID-19.

CDR3 amino acids: CASSDDRRPWSEAFF. DNA for the CDR3: TGTGCCAGCAGTGACGACAGGCGACCGTGGTCTGAAGCTTTCTTT. V usage is TRBV25-1 and J usage is TRBJ1-1; a possible D gene is TRBD1 (6 bases). There are 15 residues in the CDR3. Germline CDR1 and CDR2: MGHDK and SYGVNS. Trimming took off 3 bases at V and 6 bases at J, with 17 bases between the two ends.